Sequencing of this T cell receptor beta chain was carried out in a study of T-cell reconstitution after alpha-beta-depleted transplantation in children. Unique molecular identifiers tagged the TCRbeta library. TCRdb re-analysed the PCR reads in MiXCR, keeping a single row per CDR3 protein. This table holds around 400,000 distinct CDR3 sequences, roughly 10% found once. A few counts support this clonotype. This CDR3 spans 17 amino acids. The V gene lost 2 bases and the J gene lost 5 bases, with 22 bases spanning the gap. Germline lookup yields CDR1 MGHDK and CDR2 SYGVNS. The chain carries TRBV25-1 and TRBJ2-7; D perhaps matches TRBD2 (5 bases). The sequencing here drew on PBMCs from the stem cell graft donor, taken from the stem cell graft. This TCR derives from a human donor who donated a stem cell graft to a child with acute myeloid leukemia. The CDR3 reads CASSERIKGRDSDEQYF. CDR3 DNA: TGTGCCAGCAGTGAACGAATTAAGGGCCGGGATAGCGACGAGCAGTACTTC.